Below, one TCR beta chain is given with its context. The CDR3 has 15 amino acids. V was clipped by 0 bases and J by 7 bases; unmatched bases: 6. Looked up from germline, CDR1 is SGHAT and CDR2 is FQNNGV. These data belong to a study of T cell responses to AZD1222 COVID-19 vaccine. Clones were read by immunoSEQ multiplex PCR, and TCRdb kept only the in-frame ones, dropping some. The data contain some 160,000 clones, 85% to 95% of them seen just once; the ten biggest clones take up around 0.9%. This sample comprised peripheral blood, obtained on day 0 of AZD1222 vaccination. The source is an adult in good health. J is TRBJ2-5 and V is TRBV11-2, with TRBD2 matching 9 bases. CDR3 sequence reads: CASSLELAGLGTQYF. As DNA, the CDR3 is TGTGCCAGCAGCTTAGAACTAGCGGGTTTGGGGACCCAGTACTTC.